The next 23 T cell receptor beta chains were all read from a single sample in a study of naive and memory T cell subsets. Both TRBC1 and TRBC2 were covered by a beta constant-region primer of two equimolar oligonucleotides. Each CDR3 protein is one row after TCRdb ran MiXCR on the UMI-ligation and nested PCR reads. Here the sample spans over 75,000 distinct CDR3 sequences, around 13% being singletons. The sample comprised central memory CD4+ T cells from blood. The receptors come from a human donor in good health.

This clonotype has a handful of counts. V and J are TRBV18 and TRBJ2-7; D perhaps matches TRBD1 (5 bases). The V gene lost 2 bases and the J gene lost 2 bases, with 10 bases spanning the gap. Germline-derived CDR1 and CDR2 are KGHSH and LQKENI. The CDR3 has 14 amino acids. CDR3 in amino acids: CASSPFPGTYEQYF. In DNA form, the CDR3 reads TGTGCCAGCTCACCATTCCCAGGGACCTACGAGCAGTACTTC. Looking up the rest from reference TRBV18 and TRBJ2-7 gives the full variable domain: NAGVMQNPRHLVRRRGQEARLRCSPMKGHSHVYWYRQLPEEGLKFMVYLQKENIIDESGMPKERFSAEFPKEGPSILRIQQVVRGDSAAYFCASSPFPGTYEQYFGPGTRLTVT.

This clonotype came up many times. CDR3 DNA sequence: TGCAGCGTTATGACAGGTCTTCATTCACCCCTCCACTTT. Amino acid sequence: CSVMTGLHSPLHF. This chain uses TRBV29-1 with TRBJ1-6; weak D call: TRBD1 (6 bases). V lost 5 bases and J 8 bases, leaving 13 bases between the germline ends. The CDR3 spans 13 residues. CDR1 SQVTM and CDR2 ANQGSEA come from the germline V gene. The whole variable domain, remainder taken from reference TRBV29-1 and TRBJ1-6, is SAVISQKPSRDICQRGTSLTIQCQVDSQVTMMFWYRQQPGQSLTLIATANQGSEATYESGFVIDKFPISRPNLTFSTLTVSNMSPEDSSIYLCSVMTGLHSPLHFGNGTRLTVT.

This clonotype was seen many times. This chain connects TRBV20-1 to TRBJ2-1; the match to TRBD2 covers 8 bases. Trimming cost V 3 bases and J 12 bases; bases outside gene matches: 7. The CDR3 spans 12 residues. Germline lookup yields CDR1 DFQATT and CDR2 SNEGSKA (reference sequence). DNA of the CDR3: TGCAGTGCTAGGCGGGGGGATATAAGGCAGTTCTTC. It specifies CSARRGDIRQFF.

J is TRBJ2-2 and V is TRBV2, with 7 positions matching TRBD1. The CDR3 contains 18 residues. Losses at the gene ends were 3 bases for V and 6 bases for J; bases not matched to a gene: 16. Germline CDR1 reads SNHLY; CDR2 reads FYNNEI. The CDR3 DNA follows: TGTGCCAGCAGTGAGCGCCAGGGGGTAACTCGAGGCGCCGGGGAGCTGTTTTTT. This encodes CASSERQGVTRGAGELFF.

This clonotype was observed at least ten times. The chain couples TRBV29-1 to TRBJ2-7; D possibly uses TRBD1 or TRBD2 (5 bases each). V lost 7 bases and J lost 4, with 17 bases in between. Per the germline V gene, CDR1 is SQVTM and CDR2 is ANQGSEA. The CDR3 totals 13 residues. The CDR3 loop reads CSAIRDHGYEQYF. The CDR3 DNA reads TGCAGCGCAATCCGGGACCACGGGTACGAGCAGTACTTC.

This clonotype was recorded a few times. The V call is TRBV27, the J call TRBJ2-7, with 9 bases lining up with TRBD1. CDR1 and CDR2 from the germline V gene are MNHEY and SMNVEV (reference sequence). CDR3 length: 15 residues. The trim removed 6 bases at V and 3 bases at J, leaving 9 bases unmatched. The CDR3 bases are TGTGCCAGCAGCCCTGGACAGGGGTGGCTCTACGAGCAGTACTTC. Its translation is CASSPGQGWLYEQYF.

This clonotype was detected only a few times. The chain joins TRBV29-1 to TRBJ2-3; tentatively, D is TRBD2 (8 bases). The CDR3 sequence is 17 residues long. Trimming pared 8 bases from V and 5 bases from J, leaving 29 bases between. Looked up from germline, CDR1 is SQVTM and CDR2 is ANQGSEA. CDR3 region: CSPGRGFPREDLDTQYF. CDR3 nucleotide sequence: TGCAGCCCCGGCAGGGGGTTTCCGCGGGAGGATTTAGATACGCAGTATTTT.

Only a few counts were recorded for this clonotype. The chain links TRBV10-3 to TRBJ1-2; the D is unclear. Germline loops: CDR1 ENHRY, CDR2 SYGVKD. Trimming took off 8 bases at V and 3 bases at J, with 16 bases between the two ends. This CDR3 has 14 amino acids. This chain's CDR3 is CAIFSIGSDYGYTF. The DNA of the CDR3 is TGTGCCATCTTTTCCATCGGGTCAGACTATGGCTACACCTTC.

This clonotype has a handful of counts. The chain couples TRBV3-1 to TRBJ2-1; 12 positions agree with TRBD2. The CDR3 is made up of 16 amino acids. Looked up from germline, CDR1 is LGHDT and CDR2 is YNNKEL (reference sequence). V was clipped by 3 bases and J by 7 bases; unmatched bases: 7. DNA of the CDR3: TGTGCCAGCAGCCACCTGACTAGCGGGAGCAAGAATGAGCAGTTCTTC. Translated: CASSHLTSGSKNEQFF.

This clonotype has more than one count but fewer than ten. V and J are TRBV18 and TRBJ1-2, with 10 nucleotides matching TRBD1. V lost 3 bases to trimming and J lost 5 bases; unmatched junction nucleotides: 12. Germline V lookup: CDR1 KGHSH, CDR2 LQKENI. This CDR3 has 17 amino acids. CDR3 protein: CASSPGTGARRGYGYTF. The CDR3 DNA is TGTGCCAGCTCACCGGGGACAGGGGCCAGAAGAGGGTATGGCTACACCTTC. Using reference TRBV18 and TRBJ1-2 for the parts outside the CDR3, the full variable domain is NAGVMQNPRHLVRRRGQEARLRCSPMKGHSHVYWYRQLPEEGLKFMVYLQKENIIDESGMPKERFSAEFPKEGPSILRIQQVVRGDSAAYFCASSPGTGARRGYGYTFGSGTRLTVV.

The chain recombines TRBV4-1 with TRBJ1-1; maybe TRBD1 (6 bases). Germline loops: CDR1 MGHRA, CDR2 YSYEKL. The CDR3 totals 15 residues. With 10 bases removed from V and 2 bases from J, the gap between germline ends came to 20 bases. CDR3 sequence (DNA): TGCGCCACTACGAAGGGGGACCAGGGTAACACTGAAGCTTTCTTT. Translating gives CATTKGDQGNTEAFF.

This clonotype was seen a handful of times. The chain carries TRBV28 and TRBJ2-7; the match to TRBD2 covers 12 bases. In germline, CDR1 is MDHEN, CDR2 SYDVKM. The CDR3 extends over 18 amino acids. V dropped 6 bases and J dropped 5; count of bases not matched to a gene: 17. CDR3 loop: CASRTGGRLAGAGDEQYF. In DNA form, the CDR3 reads TGTGCCAGCAGAACAGGGGGCCGACTAGCGGGAGCGGGCGACGAGCAGTACTTC.

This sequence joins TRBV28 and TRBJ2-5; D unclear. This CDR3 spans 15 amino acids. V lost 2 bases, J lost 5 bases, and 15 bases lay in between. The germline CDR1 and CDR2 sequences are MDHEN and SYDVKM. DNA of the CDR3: TGTGCCAGCAGTTTACAGCTTAGACTTAAGGAGACCCAGTACTTC. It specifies CASSLQLRLKETQYF.

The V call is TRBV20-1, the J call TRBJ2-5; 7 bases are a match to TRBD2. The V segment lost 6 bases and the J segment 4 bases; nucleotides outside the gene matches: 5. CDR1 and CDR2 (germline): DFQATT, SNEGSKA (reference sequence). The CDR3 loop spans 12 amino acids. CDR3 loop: CSAAGVGETQYF. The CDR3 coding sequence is TGCAGTGCCGCGGGAGTAGGAGAGACCCAGTACTTC.

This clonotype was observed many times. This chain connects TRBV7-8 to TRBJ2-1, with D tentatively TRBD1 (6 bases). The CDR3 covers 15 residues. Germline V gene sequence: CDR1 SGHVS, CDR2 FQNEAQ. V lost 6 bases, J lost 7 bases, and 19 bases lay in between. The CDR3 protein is CASSLEFTGLNEQFF. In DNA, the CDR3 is TGTGCCAGCAGTCTCGAGTTTACAGGGTTGAATGAGCAGTTCTTC. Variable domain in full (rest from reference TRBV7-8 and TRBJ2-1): GAGVSQSPRYKVAKRGQDVALRCDPISGHVSLFWYQQALGQGPEFLTYFQNEAQLDKSGLPSDRFFAERPEGSVSTLKIQRTQQEDSAVYLCASSLEFTGLNEQFFGPGTRLTVL.

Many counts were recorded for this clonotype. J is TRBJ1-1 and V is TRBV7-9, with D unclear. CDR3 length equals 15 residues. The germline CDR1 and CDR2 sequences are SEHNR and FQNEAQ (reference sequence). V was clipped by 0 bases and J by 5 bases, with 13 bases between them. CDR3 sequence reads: CASSLAKITSTEAFF. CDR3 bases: TGTGCCAGCAGCTTAGCCAAGATAACCTCAACTGAAGCTTTCTTT.

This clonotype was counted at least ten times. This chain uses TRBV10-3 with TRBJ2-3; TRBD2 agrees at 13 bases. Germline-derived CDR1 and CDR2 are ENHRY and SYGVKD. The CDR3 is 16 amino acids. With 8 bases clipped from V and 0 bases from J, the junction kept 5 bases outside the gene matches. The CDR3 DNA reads TGTGCCATCGGACTAGCGGGAGCCCAGAGCACAGATACGCAGTATTTT. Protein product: CAIGLAGAQSTDTQYF.

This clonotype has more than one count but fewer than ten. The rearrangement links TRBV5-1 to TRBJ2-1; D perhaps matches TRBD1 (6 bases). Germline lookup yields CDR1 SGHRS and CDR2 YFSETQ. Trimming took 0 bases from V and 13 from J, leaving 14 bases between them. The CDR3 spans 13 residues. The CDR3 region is CASSLGSQGGQFF. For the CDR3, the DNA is TGCGCCAGCAGCTTGGGCAGCCAAGGGGGTCAGTTCTTC. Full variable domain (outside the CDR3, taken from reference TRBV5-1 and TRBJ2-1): KAGVTQTPRYLIKTRGQQVTLSCSPISGHRSVSWYQQTPGQGLQFLFEYFSETQRNKGNFPGRFSGRQFSNSRSEMNVSTLELGDSALYLCASSLGSQGGQFFGPGTRLTVL.

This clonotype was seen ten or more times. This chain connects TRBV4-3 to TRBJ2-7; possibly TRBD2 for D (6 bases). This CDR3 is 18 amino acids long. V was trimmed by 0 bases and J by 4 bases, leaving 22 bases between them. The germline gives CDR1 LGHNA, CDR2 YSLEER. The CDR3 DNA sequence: TGCGCCAGCAGCCAAGATCTCAGTGGCGCGGGATCATTTTACGAGCAGTACTTC. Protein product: CASSQDLSGAGSFYEQYF.

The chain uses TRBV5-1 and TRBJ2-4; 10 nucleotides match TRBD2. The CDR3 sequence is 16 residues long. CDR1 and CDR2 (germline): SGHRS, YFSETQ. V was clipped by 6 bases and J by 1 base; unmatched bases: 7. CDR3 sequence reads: CASKASGSLAKNIQYF. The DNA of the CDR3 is TGCGCCAGCAAGGCTAGCGGGAGTCTTGCCAAAAACATTCAGTACTTC.

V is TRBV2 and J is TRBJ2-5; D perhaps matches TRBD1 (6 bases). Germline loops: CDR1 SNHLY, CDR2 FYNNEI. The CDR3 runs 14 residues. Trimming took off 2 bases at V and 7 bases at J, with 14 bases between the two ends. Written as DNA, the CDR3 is TGTGCCAGCAGTGAACACGGACAAGGGGGGACCCAGTACTTC. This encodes CASSEHGQGGTQYF. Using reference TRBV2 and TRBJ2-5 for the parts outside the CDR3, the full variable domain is EPEVTQTPSHQVTQMGQEVILRCVPISNHLYFYWYRQILGQKVEFLVSFYNNEISEKSEIFDDQFSVERPDGSNFTLKIRSTKLEDSAMYFCASSEHGQGGTQYFGPGTRLLVL.

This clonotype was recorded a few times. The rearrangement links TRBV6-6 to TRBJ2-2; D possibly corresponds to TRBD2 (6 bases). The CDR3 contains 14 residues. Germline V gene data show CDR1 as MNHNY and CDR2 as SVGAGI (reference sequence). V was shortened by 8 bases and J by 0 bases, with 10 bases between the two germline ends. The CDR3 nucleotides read TGTGCCAGCTATAGCGGAGCGAACACCGGGGAGCTGTTTTTT. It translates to CASYSGANTGELFF.

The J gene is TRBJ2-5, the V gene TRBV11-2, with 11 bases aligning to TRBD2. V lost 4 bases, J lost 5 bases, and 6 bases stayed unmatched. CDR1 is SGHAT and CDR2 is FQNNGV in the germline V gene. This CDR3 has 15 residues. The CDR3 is CASSSILAGEETQYF. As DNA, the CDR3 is TGTGCCAGCAGCTCCATACTAGCGGGAGAGGAGACCCAGTACTTC.